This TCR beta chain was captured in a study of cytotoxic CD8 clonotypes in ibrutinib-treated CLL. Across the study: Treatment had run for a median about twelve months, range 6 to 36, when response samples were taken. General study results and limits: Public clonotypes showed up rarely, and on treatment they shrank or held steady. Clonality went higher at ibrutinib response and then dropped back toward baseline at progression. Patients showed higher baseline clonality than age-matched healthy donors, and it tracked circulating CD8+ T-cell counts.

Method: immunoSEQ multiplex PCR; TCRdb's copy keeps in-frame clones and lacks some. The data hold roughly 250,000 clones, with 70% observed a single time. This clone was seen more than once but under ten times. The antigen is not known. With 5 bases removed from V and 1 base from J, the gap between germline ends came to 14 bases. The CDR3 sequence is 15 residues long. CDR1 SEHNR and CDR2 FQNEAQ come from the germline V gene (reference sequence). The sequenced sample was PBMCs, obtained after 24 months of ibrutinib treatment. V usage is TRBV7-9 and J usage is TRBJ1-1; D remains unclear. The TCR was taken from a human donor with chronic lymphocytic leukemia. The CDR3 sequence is CASSPTVPANTEAFF. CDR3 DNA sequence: TGTGCCAGCAGCCCAACAGTCCCAGCGAACACTGAAGCTTTCTTT.